Below, one T cell receptor beta chain is given with its context. What it binds is not known. PCR was performed a second time for about 7 to 12 cycles using a sample-barcoded 5' primer and a J-beta primer mix. Through a template-switch adaptor with 12 random nucleotides, each cDNA molecule received a tag. TCRdb reprocessed the 5' RACE reads via MiXCR and lists one record per CDR3 protein. The table shows around 800,000 distinct CDR3 sequences, with less than 70% occurring only once. Germline CDR1 reads MNHEY; CDR2 reads SMNVEV (reference sequence). The germline V and J ends were trimmed by 2 bases and 0 bases, with 11 bases remaining between them. This CDR3 has 16 residues. These data are taken from a study of blood T cells in healthy people across ages. Study-level information: The template switching approach captured approximately one barcoded beta molecule for every two T cells. Findings and limits, study-wide: In long-lived donors, naive CD4+ cell counts and diversity exceeded those of aged donors.

The origin of this receptor is an elderly man in good health. Sequences were obtained from blood. The genes are TRBV27 and TRBJ1-5, with D perhaps TRBD1 (5 bases). The CDR3, as DNA: TGTGCCAGCAGTTTACGGGCAGGGCTTAGCAATCAGCCCCAGCATTTT. Its translation is CASSLRAGLSNQPQHF.